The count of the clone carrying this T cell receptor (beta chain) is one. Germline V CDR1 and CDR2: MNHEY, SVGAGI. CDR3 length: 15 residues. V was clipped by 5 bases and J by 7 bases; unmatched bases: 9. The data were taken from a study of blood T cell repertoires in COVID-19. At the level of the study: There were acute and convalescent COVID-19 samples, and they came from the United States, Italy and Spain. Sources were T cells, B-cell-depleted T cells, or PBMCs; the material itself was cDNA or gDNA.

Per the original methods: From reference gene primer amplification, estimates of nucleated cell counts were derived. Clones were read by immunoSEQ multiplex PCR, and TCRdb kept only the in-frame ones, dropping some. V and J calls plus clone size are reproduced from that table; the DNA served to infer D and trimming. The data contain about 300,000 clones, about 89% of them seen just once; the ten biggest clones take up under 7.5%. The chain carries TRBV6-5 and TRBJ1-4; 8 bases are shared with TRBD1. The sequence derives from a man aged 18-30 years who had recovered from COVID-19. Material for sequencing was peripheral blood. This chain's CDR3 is CASSHWTGSREKLFF. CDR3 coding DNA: TGTGCCAGCAGTCACTGGACAGGGAGTCGTGAAAAACTGTTTTTT.